Each of the 21 T cell receptor beta chains below was sequenced from the same sample in a study of blood T cell repertoires in COVID-19. The table came from immunoSEQ multiplex PCR; TCRdb's copy has only in-frame clones and leaves some out. This repertoire shows 310,000 or so clones, roughly nine tenths found once; its top ten account for 2% to 2.5%. The sequencing input was peripheral blood. The source is a woman under 40 with COVID-19, enrolled during active disease.

The chain combines TRBV4-2 with TRBJ2-5; 12 bases map to TRBD2. The CDR3 consists of 17 residues. Germline V gene lookup returns CDR1 LGHNA and CDR2 YNFKEQ. Trimming removed 1 base from V and 4 bases from J; junction bases left unmatched: 7. The CDR3 bases are TGTGCCAGCAGCCAAGGACTAGCGGGAGTAGTAGTAGAGACCCAGTACTTC. This encodes CASSQGLAGVVVETQYF.

The rearrangement joins TRBV15 to TRBJ1-1, with D uncertain. Deletions cut 4 bases from V and 1 base from J, with 10 bases between. Germline CDR1 and CDR2: LNHNV and YYDKDF (reference sequence). The length of the CDR3 is 14 residues. The CDR3 spells CATSILVGNTEAFF. The CDR3 bases are TGTGCCACCAGCATACTAGTCGGGAACACTGAAGCTTTCTTT.

The count of this clone is one. This rearrangement joins TRBV2 to TRBJ1-3; perhaps TRBD1 as D (6 bases). Trimming left V 2 bases short and J 3 bases short, with 8 bases between. This CDR3 contains 14 residues. The germline V gene has CDR1 SNHLY and CDR2 FYNNEI. The chain's CDR3 is CASSELRGGNTIYF. The CDR3 bases are TGTGCCAGCAGTGAACTCAGGGGTGGAAACACCATATATTTT.

V is TRBV13 and J is TRBJ1-2, with 10 bases lining up with TRBD1. There are 16 residues in the CDR3. Germline loops: CDR1 PRHDT, CDR2 FYEKMQ (reference sequence). Trimming at V came to 0 bases and at J to 3 bases, leaving 4 bases not matched to a gene. The CDR3 spells CASSLGTGGSDYGYTF. The CDR3 DNA is TGTGCCAGCAGCTTAGGGACAGGGGGCAGCGACTATGGCTACACCTTC.

The chain couples TRBV7-9 to TRBJ1-4; D is possibly TRBD1 (6 bases). Trimming removed 4 bases from V and 10 bases from J, with 22 bases in between. The CDR3 is 16 residues long. The germline V gene encodes CDR1 SEHNR and CDR2 FQNEAQ (reference sequence). The CDR3 reads CASSSTPTGPLGKLFF. The CDR3 DNA sequence: TGTGCCAGCAGCTCTACCCCGACAGGCCCTTTGGGAAAACTGTTTTTT.

V and J are TRBV7-6 and TRBJ2-3, with a tentative D call TRBD2 (6 bases). Germline CDR1 SGHVS, CDR2 FNYEAQ. This CDR3 has 16 residues. V was shortened by 2 bases and J by 2 bases, with 14 bases between the two germline ends. CDR3 nucleotide sequence: TGTGCCAGCAGCTTACTTGGGGACTCGTCCACAGATACGCAGTATTTT. It translates to CASSLLGDSSTDTQYF.

The chain links TRBV19 to TRBJ2-2; TRBD2 aligns across 8 bases. Germline V gene lookup returns CDR1 LNHDA and CDR2 SQIVND (reference sequence). V dropped 4 bases and J dropped 0; count of bases not matched to a gene: 4. The CDR3 length is 16 residues. CDR3 region: CASSTPGLANTGELFF. In DNA form, the CDR3 reads TGTGCCAGTAGTACACCGGGACTAGCGAACACCGGGGAGCTGTTTTTT.

The chain uses TRBV19 and TRBJ1-4; TRBD1 might be the D (5 bases). V was trimmed by 7 bases and J by 7 bases, leaving 16 bases between them. Germline CDR1 and CDR2: LNHDA and SQIVND (reference sequence). CDR3 length equals 14 residues. CDR3 in amino acids: CASKAAGPPEKLFF. The CDR3 coding sequence is TGTGCCAGTAAAGCCGCGGGACCACCTGAAAAACTGTTTTTT. Combining the CDR3 with reference TRBV19 and TRBJ1-4 gives the whole variable domain DGGITQSPKYLFRKEGQNVTLSCEQNLNHDAMYWYRQDPGQGLRLIYYSQIVNDFQKGDIAEGYSVSREKKESFPLTVTSAQKNPTAFYLCASKAAGPPEKLFFGSGTQLSVL.

This chain connects TRBV10-3 to TRBJ2-3; 9 positions match TRBD1. The CDR3 is 13 residues long. The trim removed 7 bases at V and 7 bases at J, leaving 6 bases unmatched. Germline CDR1 is ENHRY and CDR2 is SYGVKD. Here the CDR3 DNA reads TGTGCCATCAAACCGGGACAGGGAAATACGCAGTATTTT. Translation: CAIKPGQGNTQYF.

This clone was counted a single time. CDR3 DNA sequence: TGTGCCACCAGCACAGGCCACTCCGTAAACACCGGGGAGCTGTTTTTT. This encodes CATSTGHSVNTGELFF. This chain links TRBV15 with TRBJ2-2; no clear D. The CDR3 is 16 amino acids. Trimming stripped 4 bases from V and 2 bases from J, with 14 bases between. Germline CDR1 reads LNHNV; CDR2 reads YYDKDF (reference sequence).

The chain employs TRBV28 and TRBJ2-7; 11 bases match TRBD1. This CDR3 is 14 amino acids long. V dropped 5 bases and J dropped 10; count of bases not matched to a gene: 10. Per the germline V gene, CDR1 is MDHEN and CDR2 is SYDVKM. CDR3 in amino acids: CASSDPGTGGIQYF. The CDR3 DNA is TGTGCCAGCAGTGATCCCGGGACAGGGGGAATACAGTACTTC.

The rearrangement joins TRBV19 to TRBJ2-1, with TRBD2 identical over 11 bases. Germline V gene data show CDR1 as LNHDA and CDR2 as SQIVND (reference sequence). This CDR3 spans 16 amino acids. After removal of 3 bases from V and 1 base from J, the junction contained 2 bases not matched to a gene. The CDR3 bases are TGTGCCAGTAGTATGTCTAGCGGGAGGTCCTACAATGAGCAGTTCTTC. This encodes CASSMSSGRSYNEQFF.

The rearrangement joins TRBV29-1 to TRBJ1-3; D possibly corresponds to TRBD1 (6 bases). The CDR3 has 14 residues. Trimming removed 5 bases at V and 3 bases at J, with 14 bases between. Germline CDR1 reads SQVTM; CDR2 reads ANQGSEA. The chain's CDR3 is CSVITGGGGNTIYF. The DNA of the CDR3 is TGCAGCGTTATAACGGGGGGCGGTGGAAACACCATATATTTT. Based on the CDR3 plus reference TRBV29-1 and TRBJ1-3, the full variable domain is SAVISQKPSRDICQRGTSLTIQCQVDSQVTMMFWYRQQPGQSLTLIATANQGSEATYESGFVIDKFPISRPNLTFSTLTVSNMSPEDSSIYLCSVITGGGGNTIYFGEGSWLTVV.

The chain has TRBV19 and TRBJ2-2, with 13 bases matching TRBD2. Unmatched junction bases numbered 1, after V lost 6 bases and J lost 0 bases. The CDR3 totals 16 residues. Germline lookup yields CDR1 LNHDA and CDR2 SQIVND (reference sequence). The CDR3 coding sequence is TGTGCCAGTAGCACTAGCGGGAGGGCGAACACCGGGGAGCTGTTTTTT. Residues: CASSTSGRANTGELFF.

The chain carries TRBV7-9 and TRBJ2-7, with TRBD2 identical over 13 bases. Germline loops: CDR1 SEHNR, CDR2 FQNEAQ (reference sequence). The CDR3 runs 16 residues. Trimming at V came to 7 bases and at J to 0 bases, leaving 6 bases not matched to a gene. The CDR3 spells CASTNGLAGDSYEQYF. The DNA of the CDR3 is TGTGCCAGCACCAACGGACTAGCGGGGGACTCCTACGAGCAGTACTTC.

In its sample, this clone was seen a few times. The chain links TRBV29-1 to TRBJ2-7, with D possibly TRBD1 on 5 matching bases. This CDR3 is 14 amino acids long. The V and J ends lost 5 bases and 0 bases respectively, with 14 bases between them. Germline assignment: CDR1 SQVTM and CDR2 ANQGSEA. The CDR3 coding sequence is TGCAGCGTTAGGTCGGCCCAGGGCTCCTACGAGCAGTACTTC. Translating gives CSVRSAQGSYEQYF.

The chain combines TRBV7-9 with TRBJ1-4; TRBD1 matches at 7 bases. This CDR3 has 17 amino acids. Germline V lookup: CDR1 SEHNR, CDR2 FQNEAQ (reference sequence). V dropped 4 bases and J dropped 5; count of bases not matched to a gene: 13. CDR3 region: CASSYGDSPWRNEKLFF. DNA of the CDR3: TGTGCCAGCAGCTACGGGGACAGCCCATGGCGAAATGAAAAACTGTTTTTT.

V is TRBV28 and J is TRBJ1-1; D is perhaps TRBD1 (6 bases). The ends were cut back, 4 bases at V and 4 bases at J, with 16 bases in the middle. Looked up from germline, CDR1 is MDHEN and CDR2 is SYDVKM. The CDR3 is 15 amino acids. CDR3: CASSSGGPGSTEAFF. The CDR3 DNA sequence: TGTGCCAGCAGTTCCGGGGGGCCAGGCTCCACTGAAGCTTTCTTT.

The chain is built from TRBV19 and TRBJ1-1; D gene unclear. V was shortened by 6 bases and J by 12 bases, with 29 bases between the two germline ends. Germline assignment: CDR1 LNHDA and CDR2 SQIVND (reference sequence). The CDR3 runs 16 residues. Here the CDR3 DNA reads TGTGCCAGTAGCTCCCTTCTAGAGACTCCTCAGGAGCGGACTTTCTTT. This translates into CASSSLLETPQERTFF.

The V and J genes are TRBV24-1 and TRBJ2-7, with TRBD1 as a possible D gene (6 bases). The V gene's germline CDR1 is KGHDR and CDR2 SFDVKD. Deletions cut 7 bases from V and 2 bases from J, with 23 bases between. The CDR3 sequence is 17 residues long. For the CDR3, the DNA is TGTGCCACCAGCCCGTCATCATCTGACAGGTTCCCCTACGAGCAGTACTTC. Translating it yields CATSPSSSDRFPYEQYF.

The rearrangement links TRBV25-1 to TRBJ2-7, with 9 bases aligning to TRBD1. This CDR3 is built from 14 residues. In germline, CDR1 is MGHDK, CDR2 SYGVNS. V lost 4 bases, J lost 2 bases, and 3 bases stayed unmatched. The CDR3 protein is CASSVRQGAYEQYF. CDR3 in DNA: TGTGCCAGCAGTGTCCGACAGGGGGCCTACGAGCAGTACTTC.